This T cell receptor (beta chain) stems from a study of PD-1 blockade in mismatch repair-deficient tumors. Study-wide results and caveats: Tumor-resident clones, often undetectable pretreatment in blood, expanded then contracted after pembrolizumab.

CDR3 size: 12 residues. V lost 6 bases and J lost 4, with 9 bases in between. CDR1 is SNHLY, CDR2 FYNNEI, per germline. Only in-frame clones appear in the TCRdb table, and some are missing; sequencing was by immunoSEQ multiplex PCR. The data contain over 11,000 clones, around 84% of them singletons. This clone was observed a single time. The antigen remains unidentified. Noted time point: identical roughly ten-day culture without peptide (control). A few pembrolizumab responders had their TCRs sequenced. Six or seven ELISpot-reactive neoantigen peptides each drove a roughly eleven-day in vitro stimulation. Clone fold changes were calculated against an identical culture without peptide.

This material consisted of cells cultured in vitro, taken from a patient treated with pembrolizumab. This chain joins TRBV2 and TRBJ1-2; the D gene is possibly TRBD1 (6 bases). This TCR was recovered from an adult with mismatch repair-deficient cancer. This chain's CDR3 is CASRARGYGYTF. CDR3 in DNA: TGTGCCAGCAGGGCCAGGGGCTATGGCTACACCTTC. Looking up the rest from reference TRBV2 and TRBJ1-2 gives the full variable domain: EPEVTQTPSHQVTQMGQEVILRCVPISNHLYFYWYRQILGQKVEFLVSFYNNEISEKSEIFDDQFSVERPDGSNFTLKIRSTKLEDSAMYFCASRARGYGYTFGSGTRLTVV.